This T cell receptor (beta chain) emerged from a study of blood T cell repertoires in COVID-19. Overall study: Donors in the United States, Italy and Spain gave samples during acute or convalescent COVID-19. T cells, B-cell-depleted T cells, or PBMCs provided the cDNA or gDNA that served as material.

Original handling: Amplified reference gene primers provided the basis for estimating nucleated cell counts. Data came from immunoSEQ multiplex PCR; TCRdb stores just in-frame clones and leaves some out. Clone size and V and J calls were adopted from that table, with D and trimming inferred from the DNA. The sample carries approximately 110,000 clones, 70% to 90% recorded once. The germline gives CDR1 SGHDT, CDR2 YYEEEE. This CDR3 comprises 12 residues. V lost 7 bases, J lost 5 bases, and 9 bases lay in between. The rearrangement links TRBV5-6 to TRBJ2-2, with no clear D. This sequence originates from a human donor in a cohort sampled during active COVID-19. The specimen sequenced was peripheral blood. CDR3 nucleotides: TGTGCCAGCGACGTCGGGACCGGGGAGCTGTTTTTT. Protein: CASDVGTGELFF.